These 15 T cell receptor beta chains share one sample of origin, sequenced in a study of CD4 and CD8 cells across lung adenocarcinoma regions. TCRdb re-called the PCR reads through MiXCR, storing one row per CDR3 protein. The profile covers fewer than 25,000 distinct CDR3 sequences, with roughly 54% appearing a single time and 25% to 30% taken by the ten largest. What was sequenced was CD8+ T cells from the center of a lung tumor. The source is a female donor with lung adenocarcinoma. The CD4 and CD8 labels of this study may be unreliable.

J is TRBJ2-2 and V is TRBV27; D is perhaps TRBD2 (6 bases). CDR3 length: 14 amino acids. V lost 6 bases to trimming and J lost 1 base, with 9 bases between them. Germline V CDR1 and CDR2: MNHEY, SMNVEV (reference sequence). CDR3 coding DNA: TGTGCCAGCAGACCGGGACTGAACACCGGGGAGCTGTTTTTT. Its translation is CASRPGLNTGELFF.

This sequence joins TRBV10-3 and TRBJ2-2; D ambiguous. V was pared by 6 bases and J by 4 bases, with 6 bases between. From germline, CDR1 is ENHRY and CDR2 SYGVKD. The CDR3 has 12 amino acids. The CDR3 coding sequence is TGTGCCATCAGGGGGTCCACCGGGGAGCTGTTTTTT. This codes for CAIRGSTGELFF.

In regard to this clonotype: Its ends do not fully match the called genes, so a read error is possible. The CDR3 sequence: CASRPTGGAKDTQYF. CDR3 in DNA: TGTGCCAGCAGGCCGACAGGGGGAGCCAAAGATACGCAGTATTTC. V and J are TRBV6-1 and TRBJ2-3; 9 nucleotides match TRBD1. From germline, CDR1 is MNHNS and CDR2 SASEGT. CDR3 length equals 15 residues.

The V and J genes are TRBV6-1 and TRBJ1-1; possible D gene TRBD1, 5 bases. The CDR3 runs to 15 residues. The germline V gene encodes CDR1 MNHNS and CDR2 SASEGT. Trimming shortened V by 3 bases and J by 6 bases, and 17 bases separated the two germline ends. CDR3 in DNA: TGTGCCAGCAGTGAGACAAGCCCGGGGGTGGCTGAAGCTTTCTTT. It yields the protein CASSETSPGVAEAFF.

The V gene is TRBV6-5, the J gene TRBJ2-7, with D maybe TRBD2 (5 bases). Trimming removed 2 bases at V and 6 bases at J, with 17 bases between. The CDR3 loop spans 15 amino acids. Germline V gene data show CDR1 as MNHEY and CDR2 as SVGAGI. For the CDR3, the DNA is TGTGCCAGCAGTTACAGAGGGCTTCGCAGAGGCGAGCAGTACTTC. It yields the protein CASSYRGLRRGEQYF.

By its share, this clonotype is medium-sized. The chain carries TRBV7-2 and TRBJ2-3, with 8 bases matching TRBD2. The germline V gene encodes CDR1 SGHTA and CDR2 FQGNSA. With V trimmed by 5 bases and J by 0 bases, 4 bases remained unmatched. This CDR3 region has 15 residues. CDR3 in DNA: TGTGCCAGCAGCCGATCTAGCGGGAGCACAGATACGCAGTATTTT. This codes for CASSRSSGSTDTQYF.

In DNA, the CDR3 is TGCGCCAGCAGCCAAGCGAGGGGGGACCAAGAGACCCAGTACTTC. Its translation: CASSQARGDQETQYF. This rearrangement joins TRBV4-3 to TRBJ2-5; D might be TRBD1 or TRBD2, each matching 6 bases. CDR3 size: 15 residues. CDR1 and CDR2 (germline): LGHNA, YSLEER. V lost 1 base to trimming and J lost 0 bases, with 9 bases between them.

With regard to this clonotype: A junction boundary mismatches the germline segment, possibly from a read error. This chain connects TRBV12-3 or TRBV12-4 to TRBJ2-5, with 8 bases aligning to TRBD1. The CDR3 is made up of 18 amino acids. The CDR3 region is CASSCPGPGGRDTETQYF. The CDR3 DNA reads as TGTGCCAGCAGTTGCCCGGGGCCAGGGGGCCGGGACACAGAGACCCAGTATTTC.

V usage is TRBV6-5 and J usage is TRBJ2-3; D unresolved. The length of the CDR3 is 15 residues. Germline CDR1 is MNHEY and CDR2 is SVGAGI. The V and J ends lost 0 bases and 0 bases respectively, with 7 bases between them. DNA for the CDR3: TGTGCCAGCAGTTACTCTCGGTCGAGCACAGATACGCAGTATTTT. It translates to CASSYSRSSTDTQYF.

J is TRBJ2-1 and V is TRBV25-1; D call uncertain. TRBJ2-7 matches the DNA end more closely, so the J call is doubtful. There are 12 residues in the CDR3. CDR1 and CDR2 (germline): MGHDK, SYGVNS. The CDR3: CASSVNSYEQYF. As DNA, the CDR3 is TGTGCCAGCAGTGTGAACAGCTACGAGCAGTACTTC.

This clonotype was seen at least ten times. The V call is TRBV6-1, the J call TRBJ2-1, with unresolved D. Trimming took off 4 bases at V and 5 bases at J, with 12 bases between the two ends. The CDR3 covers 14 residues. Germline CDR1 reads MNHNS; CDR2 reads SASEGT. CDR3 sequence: CASSGFTVNNEQFF. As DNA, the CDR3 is TGTGCCAGCAGTGGTTTCACAGTAAACAATGAGCAGTTCTTC.

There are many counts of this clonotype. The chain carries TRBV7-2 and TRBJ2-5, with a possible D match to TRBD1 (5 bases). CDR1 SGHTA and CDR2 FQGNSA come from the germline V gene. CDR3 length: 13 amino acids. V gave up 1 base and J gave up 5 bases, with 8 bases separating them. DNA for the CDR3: TGTGCCAGCAGCTTAGGCCCAGGGGAGACCCAGTACTTC. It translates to CASSLGPGETQYF.

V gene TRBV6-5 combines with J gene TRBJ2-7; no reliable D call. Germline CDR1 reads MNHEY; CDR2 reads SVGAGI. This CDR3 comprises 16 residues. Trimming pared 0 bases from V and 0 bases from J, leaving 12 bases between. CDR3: CASSYSRFPGSYEQYF. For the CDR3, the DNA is TGTGCCAGCAGTTACTCGCGGTTTCCTGGCTCCTACGAGCAGTACTTC.

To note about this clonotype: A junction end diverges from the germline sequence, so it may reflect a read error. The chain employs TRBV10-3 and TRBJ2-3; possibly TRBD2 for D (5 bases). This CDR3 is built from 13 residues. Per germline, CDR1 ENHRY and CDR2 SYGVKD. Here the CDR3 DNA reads TGTGCGGTGGTGCTGGGAGCCAAAAACACGCAGTATTTC. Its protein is CAVVLGAKNTQYF.

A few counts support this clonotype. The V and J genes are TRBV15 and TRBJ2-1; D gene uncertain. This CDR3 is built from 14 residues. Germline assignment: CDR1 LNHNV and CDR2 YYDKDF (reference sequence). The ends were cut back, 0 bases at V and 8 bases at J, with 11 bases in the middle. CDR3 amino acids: CATSRDQAVDEQFF. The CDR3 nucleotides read TGTGCCACCAGCAGAGATCAGGCAGTAGATGAGCAGTTCTTC.